The 4 T cell receptor beta chains in this list originate from one sample, sequenced in a study of immune heterogeneity within non-small cell lung tumors. Multiplex PCR amplified the TCR beta CDR3 region. Its first round ran for roughly 10 cycles with 32 V and 13 J primers. TCRdb re-called the multiplex PCR reads with MiXCR, one entry per CDR3 protein. The repertoire holds some 10,000 distinct CDR3 sequences, less than 20% seen once, with about 3.5% in the top ten. Bulk tumor genomic DNA constituted the template, at roughly 660 ng per sample. Several far-apart biopsies were taken per primary tumor during surgery. Enrolled patients presented with newly diagnosed, previously untreated non-small cell lung cancer and underwent curative surgery. Sequenced sample: lung tumor tissue. The receptors were gathered from a man aged 35 to 55 with non-small cell lung cancer.

This clonotype was observed many times. This rearrangement joins TRBV19 to TRBJ2-5; D is possibly TRBD1 or TRBD2 (5 bases each). Germline V gene data show CDR1 as LNHDA and CDR2 as SQIVND (reference sequence). Between the trimmed V and J ends, which lost 7 bases and 3 bases, there was a span of 12 bases. This CDR3 region has 13 residues. DNA of the CDR3: TGTGCCAGTACCGACAGAGGGAAAGAGACCCAGTACTTC. Its translation is CASTDRGKETQYF.

This clonotype was seen repeatedly, ten times or more. The genes are TRBV19 and TRBJ2-6; TRBD1 aligns across 9 bases. CDR1 and CDR2 (germline): LNHDA, SQIVND (reference sequence). The trim removed 7 bases at V and 1 base at J, leaving 8 bases unmatched. The CDR3 is 17 amino acids. CDR3 amino acids: CASTIQGARSGANVLTF. CDR3 DNA sequence: TGTGCCAGTACAATACAGGGGGCGAGGTCTGGGGCCAACGTCCTGACTTTC.

This chain connects TRBV20-1 to TRBJ2-7; the D call may be TRBD1 or TRBD2 (5 bases each). V was trimmed by 3 bases and J by 7 bases, leaving 13 bases between them. This CDR3 has 12 amino acids. Germline CDR1 reads DFQATT; CDR2 reads SNEGSKA (reference sequence). The CDR3 loop is CSASRDPEEQYF. Here the CDR3 DNA reads TGCAGTGCTAGCCGGGACCCAGAAGAGCAGTACTTC.

This clonotype has ten or more counts. The chain uses TRBV5-6 and TRBJ2-3; D may be TRBD1 or TRBD2 (5 bases each). V was pared by 1 base and J by 1 base, with 10 bases between. Germline loops: CDR1 SGHDT, CDR2 YYEEEE. The CDR3 sequence is 15 residues long. The CDR3: CASSLWDLGTDTQYF. The DNA for the CDR3 is TGTGCCAGCAGCTTGTGGGACCTCGGCACAGATACGCAGTATTTT. The full variable domain, with the rest looked up from reference TRBV5-6 and TRBJ2-3, is DAGVTQSPTHLIKTRGQQVTLRCSPKSGHDTVSWYQQALGQGPQFIFQYYEEEERQRGNFPDRFSGHQFPNYSSELNVNALLLGDSALYLCASSLWDLGTDTQYFGPGTRLTVL.